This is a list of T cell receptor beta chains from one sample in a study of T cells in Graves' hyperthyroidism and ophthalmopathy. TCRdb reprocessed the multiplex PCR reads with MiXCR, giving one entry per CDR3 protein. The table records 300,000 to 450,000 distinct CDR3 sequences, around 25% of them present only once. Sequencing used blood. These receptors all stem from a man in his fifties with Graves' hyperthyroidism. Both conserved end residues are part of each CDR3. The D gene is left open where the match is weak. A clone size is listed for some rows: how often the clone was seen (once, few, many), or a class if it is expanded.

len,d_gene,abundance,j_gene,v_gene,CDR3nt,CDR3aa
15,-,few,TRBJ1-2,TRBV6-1,TGTGCCAGCAGTTCCTCATGGGGGGAAAACTATGGCTACACCTTC,CASSSSWGENYGYTF
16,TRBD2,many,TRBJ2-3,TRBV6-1,TGTGCCAGCAGTTACCGGGCGGGAGGTACAACAGATACGCAGTATTTT,CASSYRAGGTTDTQYF
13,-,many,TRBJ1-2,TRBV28,TGTGCCAGCAGCACGGCAGGGGCCTATGGCTACACCTTC,CASSTAGAYGYTF
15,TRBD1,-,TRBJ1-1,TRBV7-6,TGTGCCAGCAGCTTAGTCACAGGGGGCTTCACTGAAGCTTTCTTT,CASSLVTGGFTEAFF
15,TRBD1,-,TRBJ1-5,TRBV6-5,TGTGCCAGCAGTTCCGGGACAGGGGTCAATCAGCCCCAGCATTTT,CASSSGTGVNQPQHF
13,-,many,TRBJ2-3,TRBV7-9,TGTGCCAGCAGCTACGGTATCACAGATACGCAGTATTTT,CASSYGITDTQYF
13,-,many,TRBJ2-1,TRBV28,TGTGCCAGCAGGGACTCATCTGACAGGAGGCAGTTCTTC,CASRDSSDRRQFF
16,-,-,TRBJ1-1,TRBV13,TGTGCCAGCAGCTTCTCTGTTTCCAGGGTGAACACTGAAGCTTTCTTT,CASSFSVSRVNTEAFF
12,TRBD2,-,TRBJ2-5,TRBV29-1,TGCAGCGCGCTACTAGCGGGAGAGACCCAGTACTTC,CSALLAGETQYF
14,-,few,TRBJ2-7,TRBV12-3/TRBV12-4,TGTGCCAGCAGTTCCCGACAGACCGGTACCGAGCAGTACTTC,CASSSRQTGTEQYF
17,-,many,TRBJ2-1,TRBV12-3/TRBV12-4,TGTGCCAGCAGTTTAGCCCCCGGCGGGACGGTGGGTAATGAGCAGTTCTTC,CASSLAPGGTVGNEQFF
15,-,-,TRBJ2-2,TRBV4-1,TGCGCCAGCAGCCTTGGCGCATGGGAGCCCGGGGAGCTGTTTTTT,CASSLGAWEPGELFF
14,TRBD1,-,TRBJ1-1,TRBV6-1,TGTGCCAGCAGGGGACACAGGGGGCAGCCTGAAGCTTTCTTT,CASRGHRGQPEAFF
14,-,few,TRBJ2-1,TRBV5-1,TGCGCCAGCAGCTTCGATCGGCCTGACAATGAGCAGTTCTTC,CASSFDRPDNEQFF
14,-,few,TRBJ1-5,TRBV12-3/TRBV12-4,TGTGCCAGCAGGGGCGACATTGGCAATCAGCCCCAGCATTTT,CASRGDIGNQPQHF
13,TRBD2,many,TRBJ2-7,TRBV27,TGTGCCAGCAGTCCGAGACTAGCGTGGGAGCAGTACTTC,CASSPRLAWEQYF
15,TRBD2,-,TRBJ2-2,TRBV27,TGTGCCAGCAGTGGGACTAGCGGGAGGGGCGGGGAGCTGTTTTTT,CASSGTSGRGGELFF
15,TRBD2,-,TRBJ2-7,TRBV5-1,TGCGCCAGCAGTTTCCTAACTAGCGGGATTAGCGAGCAGTACTTC,CASSFLTSGISEQYF
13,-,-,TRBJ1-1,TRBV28,TGTGCCAGCAGTAACGGACAGATGACTGAAGCTTTCTTT,CASSNGQMTEAFF
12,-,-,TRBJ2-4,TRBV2,TGTGCCAGCAGTGTTAACCGGGACAAACAGTACTTC,CASSVNRDKQYF
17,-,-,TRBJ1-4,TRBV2,TGTGCCAGCAGTGACACGACATGGGCATTACACGAGGAAAAACTGTTTTTT,CASSDTTWALHEEKLFF
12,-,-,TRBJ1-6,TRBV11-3,TGTGCCAGCAGCTTATCAGGTTCACCCCTCCACTTT,CASSLSGSPLHF
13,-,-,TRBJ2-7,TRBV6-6,TGTGCCAGCAGTTACGGACGGCCGTACGAGCAGTACTTC,CASSYGRPYEQYF
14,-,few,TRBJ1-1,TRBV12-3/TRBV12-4,TGTGCCAGTACCGGGGAGGTGATTGACACTGAAGCTTCCTTT,CASTGEVIDTEASF
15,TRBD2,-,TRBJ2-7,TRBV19,TGTGCCAGTAGTAGGGAGCGGGGTGGCCCCTACGAGCAGTACTTC,CASSRERGGPYEQYF
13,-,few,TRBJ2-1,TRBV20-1,TGCAGTGCTAGAGAAGGATGGGGGGATGAGCAGTTCTTC,CSAREGWGDEQFF
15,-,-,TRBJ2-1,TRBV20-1,TGCAGTGCTAGAGATCTGGAATCCTCCTACAATGAGCAGTTCTTC,CSARDLESSYNEQFF
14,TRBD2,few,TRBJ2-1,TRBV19,TGTGCCAGTAGTAGGGGACTAGCGGTGAACGTGCAGTTCTTC,CASSRGLAVNVQFF
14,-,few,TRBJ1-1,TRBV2,TGTGCCTCCCAAATCGGGCCCGGGAACACTGAAGCTTTCTTT,CASQIGPGNTEAFF
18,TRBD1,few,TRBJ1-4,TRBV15,TGTGCCACCAGCAGAGATTTCGGACAGGAGGGGTCTAATGAAAAACTGTTTTTT,CATSRDFGQEGSNEKLFF
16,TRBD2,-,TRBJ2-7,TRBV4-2,TGTGCCAGCAGCCAAGATGGGGCGGGAGTAAGGAACGAGCAGTACTTC,CASSQDGAGVRNEQYF
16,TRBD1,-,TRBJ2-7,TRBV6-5,TGTGCCAGCAGTTTAGCCGGGACAGGGGGCCAGATCGAGCAGTACTTC,CASSLAGTGGQIEQYF
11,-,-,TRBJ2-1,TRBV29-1,TGCAGCGTTCGGGGCGTTAATGAGCAGTTCTTC,CSVRGVNEQFF
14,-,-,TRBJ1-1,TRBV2,TGTGCCAGCAGTGATGGGGGGCAGAACACTGAAGCTTTCTTT,CASSDGGQNTEAFF
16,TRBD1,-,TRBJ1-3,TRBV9,TGTGCCAGCAGCGCTTCACAGGGGCGCTCTGGAAACACCATATATTTT,CASSASQGRSGNTIYF
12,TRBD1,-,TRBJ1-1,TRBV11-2,TGTGCCAGCAGCCTCGGACAGGGCCAAGCTTTCTTT,CASSLGQGQAFF